The source of this T cell receptor (beta chain) is a study of PD-1 blockade in mismatch repair-deficient tumors. This CDR3 spans 14 amino acids. Germline loops: CDR1 SGHTA, CDR2 FQGNSA. V shed 5 bases and J shed 4 bases, with 14 bases lying between them. Produced via immunoSEQ multiplex PCR; TCRdb's table is partial and in-frame only. The sample lists some 40,000 clones, 75% to 90% seen once, with roughly 0.98% in the top ten. PCR or immunohistochemistry showed mismatch repair deficiency in every enrolled patient. Sequences were derived from PBMCs, sampled roughly 39 weeks after starting pembrolizumab. This sequence originates from an adult with mismatch repair-deficient cancer. J is TRBJ1-2 and V is TRBV7-2, with D possibly matching TRBD1 (5 bases). CDR3 sequence: CASSLRQTRYGYTF. The CDR3 coding sequence is TGTGCCAGCAGCCTTAGACAGACCCGCTATGGCTACACCTTC.